A selection of T cell receptor beta chains follows, all from one sample in a study of CD8 T cells in ankylosing spondylitis. One entry per CDR3 protein results from TCRdb running MiXCR on the 5' RACE reads. Among a few hundred thousand distinct CDR3 sequences, more than 15% were seen once, and the ten largest hold 25% to 40%. The specimen sequenced was blood, either unsorted or a sorted T cell fraction (not recorded which). All receptors derive from a male donor with ankylosing spondylitis or in good health (not recorded which). CDR3s leave out the opening cysteine and the closing phenylalanine or tryptophan. Fields, in order: V gene, J gene, CDR3 protein.

V: TRBV27
J: TRBJ2-7
CDR3: ATGRKLNSHEQY

V: TRBV20-1
J: TRBJ2-7
CDR3: SLSGRSSYEQY

V: TRBV20-1
J: TRBJ1-2
CDR3: SATTGGNYGYT

V: TRBV6-1
J: TRBJ2-2
CDR3: ASSDIALAGGPGELF

V: TRBV29-1
J: TRBJ2-1
CDR3: SVETEWNEQF

V: TRBV29-1
J: TRBJ2-1
CDR3: SVEVGLASSYNEQF

V: TRBV4-1
J: TRBJ2-7
CDR3: ASSQEGEASGISYEQY

V: TRBV29-1
J: TRBJ2-2
CDR3: SARPGDTGELF

V: TRBV15
J: TRBJ2-2
CDR3: AAGGPTGELF

V: TRBV5-1
J: TRBJ2-7
CDR3: ASRAGTASYEQY

V: TRBV12-3/TRBV12-4
J: TRBJ2-1
CDR3: ASSFDVREQF

V: TRBV5-1
J: TRBJ2-7
CDR3: ASSQEDSPTGQY

V: TRBV27
J: TRBJ2-5
CDR3: ASTPGTGGIKETQY

V: TRBV12-3/TRBV12-4
J: TRBJ2-2
CDR3: ASNSNVGNTAELF

V: TRBV29-1
J: TRBJ2-1
CDR3: SVYRGNEQF